This entry describes one T cell receptor (beta chain). Its matching antigen is unknown. The data are from a study of radiotherapy plus CTLA-4 blockade in lung cancer. Study background: With less than 40% of patients having disease control, objective responses were seen in roughly 18%. Notes on the study in general: In blood, tumor-derived TCR clones expanded after radiotherapy plus ipilimumab.

Those with chemo-refractory metastatic non-small-cell lung cancer were treated with focal radiation combined with CTLA-4 blockade using ipilimumab. Assay used: immunoSEQ multiplex PCR; TCRdb lists only in-frame clones, some missing. The table lists 40,000 or so clones, around 79% of them singletons. Here the sequenced sample was peripheral blood, taken from a patient treated with radiotherapy plus ipilimumab. The receptor was isolated from a human donor with non-small cell lung cancer who had stable disease on radiotherapy plus ipilimumab.

The CDR3 protein is CASRVPGVRGYGYTF. In nucleotides, the CDR3 is TGTGCCAGCAGGGTTCCAGGGGTTCGCGGCTATGGCTACACCTTC. This chain uses TRBV2 with TRBJ1-2; D may be TRBD1 (6 bases). V shed 6 bases and J shed 4 bases, with 18 bases lying between them. Germline V gives CDR1 SNHLY, CDR2 FYNNEI. The CDR3 has 15 residues.